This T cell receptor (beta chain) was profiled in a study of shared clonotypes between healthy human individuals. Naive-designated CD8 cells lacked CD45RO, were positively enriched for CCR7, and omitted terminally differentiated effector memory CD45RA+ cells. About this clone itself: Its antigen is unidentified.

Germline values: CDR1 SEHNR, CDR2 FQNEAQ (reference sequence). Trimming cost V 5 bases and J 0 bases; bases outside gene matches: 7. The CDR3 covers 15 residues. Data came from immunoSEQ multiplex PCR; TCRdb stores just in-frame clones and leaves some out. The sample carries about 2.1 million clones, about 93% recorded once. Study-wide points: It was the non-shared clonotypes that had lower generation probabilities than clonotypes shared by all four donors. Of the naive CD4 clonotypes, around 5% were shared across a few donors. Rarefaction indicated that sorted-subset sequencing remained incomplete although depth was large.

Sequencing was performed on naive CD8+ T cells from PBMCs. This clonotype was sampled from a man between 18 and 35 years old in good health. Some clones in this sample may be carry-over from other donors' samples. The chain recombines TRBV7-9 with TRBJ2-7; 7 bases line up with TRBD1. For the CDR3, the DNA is TGTGCCAGCAGCCGATCTGGACAGGCCTCCTACGAGCAGTACTTC. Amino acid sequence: CASSRSGQASYEQYF. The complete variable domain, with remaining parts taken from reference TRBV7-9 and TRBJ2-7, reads DTGVSQNPRHKITKRGQNVTFRCDPISEHNRLYWYRQTLGQGPEFLTYFQNEAQLEKSRLLSDRFSAERPKGSFSTLEIQRTEQGDSAMYLCASSRSGQASYEQYFGPGTRLTVT.